One and the same sample provided the 32 T cell receptor beta chains below, sequenced in a study of post-analysis software for immune sequencing data. Unique-molecular-identifier-tagged TCR beta cDNA libraries were used. TCRdb passed the PCR reads through MiXCR, listing each CDR3 protein once. Altogether hundreds of thousands of distinct CDR3 sequences are present, around 40% being singletons, with the ten largest covering around 10%. The antigens for these receptors are not known. General observations from the study: With TRBV5-6, TRBV5-1 and TRBV20-1 included, 5 or 6 TRBV segments were more frequent in patients than in controls.

Sequencing used blood. These TCRs come from a girl between 10 and 17 years old with multiple sclerosis.

J is TRBJ2-7 and V is TRBV20-1, with 8 bases that match TRBD2. Trimming at V came to 5 bases and at J to 5 bases, leaving 8 bases not matched to a gene. Germline values: CDR1 DFQATT, CDR2 SNEGSKA (reference sequence). The CDR3 is made up of 13 amino acids. CDR3 loop: CSAGGGGFDEQYF. The CDR3 coding sequence is TGCAGTGCTGGCGGCGGGGGGTTTGACGAGCAGTACTTC.

The CDR3: CSASDTRGFSGNTIYF. DNA of the CDR3: TGCAGCGCCTCAGACACTCGTGGCTTCTCTGGAAACACCATATATTTT. The chain uses TRBV29-1 and TRBJ1-3; D unresolved. The CDR3 runs to 16 residues. V lost 7 bases and J lost 0, with 19 bases in between. CDR1 and CDR2 from the germline V gene are SQVTM and ANQGSEA.

This clonotype was observed a handful of times. V usage is TRBV25-1 and J usage is TRBJ2-5, with D perhaps being TRBD1 or TRBD2 (6 bases each). The CDR3 has 13 amino acids. The germline V and J ends were trimmed by 1 base and 4 bases, with 7 bases remaining between them. Per the germline V gene, CDR1 is MGHDK and CDR2 is SYGVNS. CDR3 DNA sequence: TGTGCCAGCAGTGAATGGGGGGCAGAGACCCAGTACTTC. Protein product: CASSEWGAETQYF.

The chain has TRBV10-3 and TRBJ1-2; D unresolved. The CDR3 has 13 amino acids. Germline loops: CDR1 ENHRY, CDR2 SYGVKD. V lost 8 bases and J 4 bases, leaving 14 bases between the germline ends. CDR3 sequence: CAIPSVGLYGYTF. The CDR3 DNA reads TGTGCCATCCCCTCAGTTGGACTCTATGGCTACACCTTC.

The chain has TRBV5-1 and TRBJ2-1; 7 nucleotides agree with TRBD2. The CDR3 has 17 residues. J gave up 1 base and V 3 bases, and 10 bases lay outside the gene matches. Germline V gene sequence: CDR1 SGHRS, CDR2 YFSETQ. The DNA of the CDR3 is TGCGCCAGCAGCTCAGCCTGGACTAGTCATTCCTACAATGAGCAGTTCTTC. Amino acid sequence: CASSSAWTSHSYNEQFF.

This clonotype was detected once. The chain recombines TRBV6-5 with TRBJ1-1; a possible D gene is TRBD1 (5 bases). Looked up from germline, CDR1 is MNHEY and CDR2 is SVGAGI. The CDR3 sequence is 14 residues long. The V end was cut by 6 bases, the J end by 3 bases, with 14 bases between. CDR3 coding DNA: TGTGCCAGCAGGATTAACGGGGGTCACACTGAAGCTTTCTTT. Translation gives CASRINGGHTEAFF.

Details on this clonotype: A read error may produce the germline difference seen at one junction end. This chain uses TRBV9 with TRBJ2-7, with 7 bases aligning to TRBD1. The DNA end is more similar to TRBJ2-5, so the J call may be wrong. Germline CDR1 SGDLS, CDR2 YYNGEE. The CDR3 loop spans 14 amino acids. The CDR3 loop is CASSTGQRQGTQYF. CDR3 coding DNA: TGTGCCAGCAGCACGGGACAGAGACAAGGGACCCAGTACTTC.

The sample holds a few counts of this clonotype. The chain joins TRBV14 to TRBJ1-2; D is uncertain. Looked up from germline, CDR1 is SGHDN and CDR2 is FVKESK. This CDR3 contains 14 residues. V lost 4 bases, J lost 6 bases, and 15 bases lay in between. The CDR3 loop is CASSPTTGWNGYTF. CDR3 in DNA: TGTGCCAGCAGCCCCACCACGGGGTGGAATGGCTACACCTTC.

This chain connects TRBV14 to TRBJ2-3, with a tentative D call TRBD1 (6 bases). Germline V gene data show CDR1 as SGHDN and CDR2 as FVKESK. V gave up 2 bases and J gave up 11 bases, with 11 bases separating them. The CDR3 has 12 residues. CDR3 protein: CASSQTSDRQYF. In DNA, the CDR3 is TGTGCCAGCAGCCAAACTTCGGACAGGCAGTATTTT. Full variable domain (rest looked up from reference TRBV14 and TRBJ2-3): EAGVTQFPSHSVIEKGQTVTLRCDPISGHDNLYWYRRVMGKEIKFLLHFVKESKQDESGMPNNRFLAERTGGTYSTLKVQPAELEDSGVYFCASSQTSDRQYFGPGTRLTVL.

This chain uses TRBV11-2 with TRBJ2-5; 7 positions agree with TRBD1. CDR3 length: 19 amino acids. CDR1 is SGHAT and CDR2 is FQNNGV in the germline V gene. Germline trimming cut 0 bases from V and 3 bases from J; bases unmatched to any gene: 16. The CDR3 DNA is TGTGCCAGCAGCTTAGAAATGAGGGGACAGTTAGGACAAAAAGAGACCCAGTACTTC. Residues: CASSLEMRGQLGQKETQYF.

Note on this clonotype: An end of the junction does not agree with germline; a read error may underlie this. This rearrangement joins TRBV24-1 to TRBJ2-1; D uncertain. CDR3 length: 14 residues. CDR1 and CDR2 from the germline V gene are KGHDR and SFDVKD. The CDR3 DNA reads TGTGCCACCGGTGATCCCACTCTACCTCATGAGCAGTTCTTC. It specifies CATGDPTLPHEQFF.

The rearrangement joins TRBV20-1 to TRBJ2-1; no clear D. V dropped 2 bases and J dropped 5 bases, with 10 bases sitting between them. Germline lookup yields CDR1 DFQATT and CDR2 SNEGSKA (reference sequence). The CDR3 is made up of 13 amino acids. The CDR3 loop reads CSARRDWNNEQFF. The CDR3 nucleotides are TGCAGTGCTAGACGAGACTGGAACAATGAGCAGTTCTTC.

This clonotype came up once. The J gene is TRBJ2-7, the V gene TRBV2; D is ambiguous. Trimming left V 8 bases short and J 3 bases short, with 20 bases between. This CDR3 spans 15 amino acids. CDR1 SNHLY and CDR2 FYNNEI come from the germline V gene. Here the CDR3 reads CASENRVLRYYEQYF. As DNA, the CDR3 is TGTGCCAGCGAGAATAGGGTACTGAGGTACTACGAGCAGTACTTC.

A few counts support this clonotype. The J gene is TRBJ2-7, the V gene TRBV5-1; D may be TRBD1 or TRBD2 (5 bases each). Germline values: CDR1 SGHRS, CDR2 YFSETQ. Between the trimmed V and J ends, which lost 7 bases and 3 bases, there was a span of 14 bases. CDR3 size: 13 residues. The CDR3 DNA reads as TGCGCCAGCCAGTCGGGGACCAACTACGAGCAGTACTTC. Translating gives CASQSGTNYEQYF.

This clonotype was seen a few times. The V gene is TRBV6-6, the J gene TRBJ2-7, with a tentative D call TRBD2 (5 bases). The CDR3 contains 13 residues. V lost 11 bases, J lost 0 bases, and 14 bases lay in between. Germline V CDR1 and CDR2: MNHNY, SVGAGI (reference sequence). CDR3 coding DNA: TGTGCCGCGGTGGGAGAGGGCTCCTACGAGCAGTACTTC. This gives the protein CAAVGEGSYEQYF.

The V and J genes are TRBV29-1 and TRBJ1-1, with unresolved D. CDR3 length equals 16 residues. Trimming stripped 1 base from V and 1 base from J, with 16 bases between. Germline V CDR1 and CDR2: SQVTM, ANQGSEA. This chain's CDR3 is CSVEVKRNPWNTEAFF. Here the CDR3 DNA reads TGCAGCGTTGAAGTTAAGCGGAACCCCTGGAACACTGAAGCTTTCTTT.

This clonotype has only a few counts. This chain connects TRBV28 to TRBJ2-4, with 7 bases fitting TRBD1. The CDR3 has 15 amino acids. The V segment lost 8 bases and the J segment 7 bases; nucleotides outside the gene matches: 14. Per the germline V gene, CDR1 is MDHEN and CDR2 is SYDVKM. CDR3 sequence: CASLRTGGEWNIQYF. CDR3 DNA sequence: TGTGCCAGCCTAAGGACAGGTGGAGAATGGAACATTCAGTACTTC.

The chain is built from TRBV24-1 and TRBJ2-2; the D is unclear. This CDR3 spans 15 amino acids. V was trimmed by 5 bases and J by 0 bases, leaving 9 bases between them. Germline V gene sequence: CDR1 KGHDR, CDR2 SFDVKD. CDR3 nucleotides: TGTGCCACCAGTGGGTACAGTCCGAACACCGGGGAGCTGTTTTTT. This encodes CATSGYSPNTGELFF.

The J gene is TRBJ2-4, the V gene TRBV15, with 12 bases fitting TRBD2. Germline V gives CDR1 LNHNV, CDR2 YYDKDF (reference sequence). The ends lost 2 bases at V and 13 bases at J; junction bases unmatched: 6. This CDR3 is 14 amino acids long. Written as DNA, the CDR3 is TGTGCCACCAGCAGATGGCTAGCGGGAGGGGAGCAGTACTTC. It codes for CATSRWLAGGEQYF.

The chain employs TRBV20-1 and TRBJ1-2, with 9 positions matching TRBD1. The CDR3 is 13 residues long. With 4 bases clipped from V and 5 bases from J, the junction kept 5 bases outside the gene matches. Germline CDR1 is DFQATT and CDR2 is SNEGSKA (reference sequence). CDR3 sequence: CSATTGGRYGYTF. Here the CDR3 DNA reads TGCAGTGCTACGACAGGGGGGAGATATGGCTACACCTTC.

The chain couples TRBV5-1 to TRBJ1-2, with TRBD1 matching over 7 bases. Trimming cost V 1 base and J 4 bases; bases outside gene matches: 7. CDR1 and CDR2 (germline): SGHRS, YFSETQ. The CDR3 length is 15 residues. The CDR3 protein is CASSLSGGDSYGYTF. The CDR3 bases are TGCGCCAGCAGCTTGTCGGGAGGGGACAGCTATGGCTACACCTTC. Full variable domain (missing parts from reference TRBV5-1 and TRBJ1-2): KAGVTQTPRYLIKTRGQQVTLSCSPISGHRSVSWYQQTPGQGLQFLFEYFSETQRNKGNFPGRFSGRQFSNSRSEMNVSTLELGDSALYLCASSLSGGDSYGYTFGSGTRLTVV.

V is TRBV29-1 and J is TRBJ1-1; 7 bases agree with TRBD1. Germline V gives CDR1 SQVTM, CDR2 ANQGSEA. The CDR3 is made up of 12 amino acids. J was trimmed by 4 bases and V by 7 bases; bases with no gene match: 6. DNA of the CDR3: TGCAGCGCGGGGGACAGCCGCACTGAAGCTTTCTTT. The encoded protein is CSAGDSRTEAFF.

Only a few counts were recorded for this clonotype. The rearrangement uses TRBV6-2 or TRBV6-3 and TRBJ1-2; 7 nucleotides match TRBD1. Per germline, CDR1 MNHEY and CDR2 SVGEGT. This CDR3 is built from 14 residues. Trimming at V came to 6 bases and at J to 0 bases, leaving 4 bases not matched to a gene. In nucleotides, the CDR3 is TGTGCCAGCAGCCCGGGACAGTCTAACTATGGCTACACCTTC. Protein: CASSPGQSNYGYTF.

The CDR3 loop is CSAWDRTAKNIQYF. CDR3 nucleotide sequence: TGCAGCGCCTGGGACAGAACAGCCAAAAACATTCAGTACTTC. V gene TRBV29-1 combines with J gene TRBJ2-4, with TRBD1 matching over 7 bases. Germline values: CDR1 SQVTM, CDR2 ANQGSEA. CDR3 length equals 14 residues. V shed 7 bases, J shed 0 bases, and the junction held 6 bases outside the gene matches.

A word on this clonotype: The junction and the germline gene differ at one end; a read error may be behind it. The chain combines TRBV7-2 with TRBJ2-5; D possibly uses TRBD1 or TRBD2 (5 bases each). The CDR3 contains 14 residues. Germline V lookup: CDR1 SGHTA, CDR2 FQGNSA. This CDR3 is CAGRAEGMWETQYF. As DNA, the CDR3 is TGTGCCGGCAGGGCCGAGGGCATGTGGGAGACCCAGTACTTC.

The chain combines TRBV12-3 or TRBV12-4 with TRBJ1-2, with D tentatively TRBD1 (6 bases). There are 15 residues in the CDR3. The V gene lost 6 bases and the J gene lost 4 bases, with 18 bases spanning the gap. CDR3 DNA: TGTGCCAGCAGAAAACCGGGACAACGTCTCTATGGCTACACCTTC. Residues: CASRKPGQRLYGYTF.

This clonotype was seen a few times. In nucleotides, the CDR3 is TGTGCCACCAGCGACGGGAGGGCCTCCTACGAGCAGTACTTC. Translation gives CATSDGRASYEQYF. The V call is TRBV15, the J call TRBJ2-7; 8 bases match TRBD2. The CDR3 covers 14 residues. J lost 0 bases, V lost 5 bases, and 3 bases had no gene match. Germline-derived CDR1 and CDR2 are LNHNV and YYDKDF (reference sequence).

The CDR3 loop reads CATSDARTGWADTQYF. For the CDR3, the DNA is TGTGCCACCAGTGACGCCCGGACAGGGTGGGCAGATACGCAGTATTTT. The V call is TRBV24-1, the J call TRBJ2-3, with TRBD1 matching over 8 bases. V was pared by 4 bases and J by 4 bases, with 9 bases of the junction left unmatched. The CDR3 covers 16 residues. In germline, CDR1 is KGHDR, CDR2 SFDVKD.

This clonotype was seen a few times. This chain links TRBV4-1 with TRBJ2-5, with no clear D. Trimming removed 0 bases from V and 1 base from J, with 6 bases in between. This CDR3 contains 14 residues. The germline CDR1 and CDR2 sequences are MGHRA and YSYEKL. The CDR3 is CASSQEASQETQYF. In DNA form, the CDR3 reads TGCGCCAGCAGCCAAGAAGCCAGCCAAGAGACCCAGTACTTC.

This clonotype was detected many times. The chain couples TRBV27 to TRBJ2-6; 9 positions match TRBD1. V trimming: 5 bases; J trimming: 6 bases; junction bases outside the gene matches: 5. Germline V gives CDR1 MNHEY, CDR2 SMNVEV (reference sequence). The CDR3 has 15 residues. CDR3 sequence: CASSPHRGQANVLTF. As DNA, the CDR3 is TGTGCCAGCAGTCCGCACAGGGGGCAGGCCAACGTCCTGACTTTC.

The J gene is TRBJ2-7, the V gene TRBV7-8; D unresolved. Per the germline V gene, CDR1 is SGHVS and CDR2 is FQNEAQ. Trimming shortened V by 3 bases and J by 7 bases, and 13 bases separated the two germline ends. This CDR3 contains 13 residues. CDR3 DNA sequence: TGTGCCAGCAGCTTCACACGAGAAAGGGAGCAGTACTTC. Translating gives CASSFTREREQYF.

The J gene is TRBJ2-6, the V gene TRBV12-3 or TRBV12-4; TRBD1 or TRBD2 may be the D gene (5 bases each). The V gene lost 6 bases and the J gene lost 2 bases, with 14 bases spanning the gap. The CDR3 extends over 16 amino acids. CDR3 sequence: CASSLVRGPGANVLTF. CDR3 nucleotides: TGTGCCAGCAGCTTGGTTCGGGGCCCTGGGGCCAACGTCCTGACTTTC.